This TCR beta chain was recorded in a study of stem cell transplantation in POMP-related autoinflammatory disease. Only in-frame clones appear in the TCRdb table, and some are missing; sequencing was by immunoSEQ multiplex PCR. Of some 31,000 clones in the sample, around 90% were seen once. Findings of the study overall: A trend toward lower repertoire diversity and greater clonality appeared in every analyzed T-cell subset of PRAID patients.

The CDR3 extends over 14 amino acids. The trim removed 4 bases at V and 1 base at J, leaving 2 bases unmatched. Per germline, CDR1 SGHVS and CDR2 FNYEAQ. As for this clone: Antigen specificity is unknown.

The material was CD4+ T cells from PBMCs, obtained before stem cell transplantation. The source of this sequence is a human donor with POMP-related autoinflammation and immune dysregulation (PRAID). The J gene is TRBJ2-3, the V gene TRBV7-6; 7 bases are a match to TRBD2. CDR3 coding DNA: TGTGCCAGCAGCTGGGAGGGTGGCACAGATACGCAGTATTTT. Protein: CASSWEGGTDTQYF.